These 2 T cell receptor beta chains were all obtained from the same sample, sequenced in a study of blood T cell repertoires in COVID-19. Assay: immunoSEQ multiplex PCR; the TCRdb copy retains only in-frame clones and omits some. The sample yields about 140,000 clones, roughly four fifths seen once. Sequences were obtained from PBMCs or T cells enriched from blood (not recorded which). The receptors were gathered from a woman between 18 and 30 years old who had been exposed to COVID-19.

This clone has only one observation. The chain employs TRBV28 and TRBJ1-4; D call uncertain. From germline, CDR1 is MDHEN and CDR2 SYDVKM. Trimming stripped 6 bases from V and 3 bases from J, with 11 bases between. The CDR3 has 14 amino acids. The CDR3 nucleotides are TGTGCCAGCAGAAGGACCGGGGCTAATGAAAAACTGTTTTTT. The encoded protein is CASRRTGANEKLFF.

The chain combines TRBV19 with TRBJ2-5; 13 bases line up with TRBD2. Per the germline V gene, CDR1 is LNHDA and CDR2 is SQIVND (reference sequence). J lost 0 bases, V lost 1 base, and 5 bases had no gene match. CDR3 size: 18 residues. CDR3 coding DNA: TGTGCCAGTAGTATAGGGACTAGCGGGAGCCTCTACCAAGAGACCCAGTACTTC. It codes for CASSIGTSGSLYQETQYF.